The clone carrying this T cell receptor (beta chain) showed up just a few times. Nominally healthy donors were sampled, though unrecorded immune exposures were likely. The data originate from a study of cytomegalovirus exposure and HLA in healthy donors. Trimming at V came to 2 bases and at J to 1 base, leaving 7 bases not matched to a gene. The CDR3 contains 16 residues. Germline V gene sequence: CDR1 WSHSY, CDR2 SAAADI. The PCR was carried out with 60 Vbeta primers and 13 Jbeta primers. Only in-frame clones appear in the TCRdb table, and some are missing; sequencing was by immunoSEQ multiplex PCR. The sample includes 180,000 or so clones, approximately 65% of them seen just once.

The chain joins TRBV10-2 to TRBJ1-1; TRBD1 aligns across 7 bases. This receptor was identified in a man between 35 and 55 years old in good health and CMV-seronegative. Material for sequencing was PBMCs. The CDR3 reads CASSEETGRRNTEAFF. In DNA form, the CDR3 reads TGCGCCAGCAGTGAGGAGACAGGGCGGCGGAACACTGAAGCTTTCTTT.